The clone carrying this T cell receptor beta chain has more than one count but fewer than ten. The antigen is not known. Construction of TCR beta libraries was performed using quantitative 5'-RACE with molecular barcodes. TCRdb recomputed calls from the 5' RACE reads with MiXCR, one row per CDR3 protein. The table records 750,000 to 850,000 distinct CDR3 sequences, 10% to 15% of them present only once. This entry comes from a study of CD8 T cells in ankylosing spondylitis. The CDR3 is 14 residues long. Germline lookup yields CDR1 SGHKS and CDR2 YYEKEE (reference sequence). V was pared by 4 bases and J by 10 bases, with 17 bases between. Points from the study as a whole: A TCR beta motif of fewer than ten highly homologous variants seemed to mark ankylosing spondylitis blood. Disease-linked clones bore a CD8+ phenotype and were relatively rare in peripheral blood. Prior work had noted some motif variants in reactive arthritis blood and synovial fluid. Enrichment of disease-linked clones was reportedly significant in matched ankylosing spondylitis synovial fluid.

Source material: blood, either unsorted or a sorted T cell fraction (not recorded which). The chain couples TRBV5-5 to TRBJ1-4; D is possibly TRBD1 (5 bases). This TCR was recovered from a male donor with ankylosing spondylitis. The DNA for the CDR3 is TGTGCCAGCAGCCTATCGGGACCCTTAGGAAAACTGTTTTTT. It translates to CASSLSGPLGKLFF.